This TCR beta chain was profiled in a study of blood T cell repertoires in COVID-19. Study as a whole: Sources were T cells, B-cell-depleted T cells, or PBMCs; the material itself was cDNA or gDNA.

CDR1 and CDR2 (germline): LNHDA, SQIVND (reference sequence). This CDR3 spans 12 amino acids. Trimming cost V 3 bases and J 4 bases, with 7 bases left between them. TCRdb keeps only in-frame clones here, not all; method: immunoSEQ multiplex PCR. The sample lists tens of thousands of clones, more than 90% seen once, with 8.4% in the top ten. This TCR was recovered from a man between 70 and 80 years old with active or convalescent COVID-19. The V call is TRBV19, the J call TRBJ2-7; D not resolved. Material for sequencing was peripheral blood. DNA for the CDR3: TGTGCCAGTAGTATCCCCAATTACGAGCAGTACTTC. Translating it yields CASSIPNYEQYF. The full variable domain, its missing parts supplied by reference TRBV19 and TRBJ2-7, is DGGITQSPKYLFRKEGQNVTLSCEQNLNHDAMYWYRQDPGQGLRLIYYSQIVNDFQKGDIAEGYSVSREKKESFPLTVTSAQKNPTAFYLCASSIPNYEQYFGPGTRLTVT.